Sequencing of this TCR beta chain was carried out in a study of blood T cell repertoires in COVID-19 (dated by TCRdb to about 2020). Some background on the complete study: Samples covering the acute and convalescent phases of COVID-19 were provided by collaborators in the United States, Italy and Spain. Where HLA class I and class II types were available, the types were taken from metadata supplied by the sample provider, not from assay-based typing. The prospective study material was composed of cDNA or gDNA derived from T cells, B-cell-depleted T cells, or PBMCs. Nearly every sample came with metadata listing a de-identified subject ID, COVID-19 status, age in years and sex. The dataset comprised deeply sampled blood TCRbeta repertoires from subjects exposed to, actively infected with, or recovered from COVID-19. The samples were drawn from the first 160 participants of the ongoing ImmuneRACE study and from 950 to 1,500 subjects provided by 6 global collaborators. The repertoires were released in a freely available public database intended as a resource for research on the immune response to SARS-CoV-2.

Each collaborating institution followed its own protocols to collect whole blood in K2EDTA tubes. For TCRbeta analysis, collaborators shipped samples in one of three forms: frozen whole blood, isolated PBMCs, or DNA extracted from either of those sample types. With respect to this clone: Its target antigen remains unknown. No quality values exist for individual bases; no much larger clone is one base distant.

CDR1 and CDR2, per the germline V gene, are MNHEY and SVGAGI. CDR3 length: 12 amino acids, cysteine to phenylalanine. Only the CDR3 DNA is retained, 36 bases long and in frame from the first base. Unmatched junction bases come to 1, with V trimmed by 6 bases and J by 2 bases. TCRbeta CDR3 regions were amplified from genomic DNA using the immunoSEQ Assay, a bias-controlled multiplex PCR. Turning to the authors' computational methods: Within the assay, amplification of reference gene primers was used to estimate how many nucleated cells each sample contained. To quantify the absolute abundance of each unique TCRbeta CDR3 rearrangement, sequence reads were collapsed and filtered. For each sample, productive Simpson clonality was calculated by taking the square root of Simpson's diversity index across productive rearrangements. What TCRdb holds here is the immuneACCESS table cut down to in-frame rearrangements. Part of the clones is not present; checked against another copy, under half of the missing clones reflect an unresolved V gene, and the others are unexplained. V and J calls and clone size are as listed in that table; D and trimming were resolved from the DNA. Here the sample has about 15,000 clones; approximately 88% occur a single time. Of the sample, about 9% is held by the ten largest clones.

Study-wide conclusions, independent of this receptor: The amount of clinical and demographic metadata varied by source and participant and was provided uncurated.

This sequence was found in a human donor in a cohort sampled during active COVID-19. The specimen was peripheral blood. The chain employs TRBV6-5 and TRBJ2-7, with 7 middle bases fitting TRBD1. In nucleotides, the sequence is TGTGCCAGCAGGCAGGGGGCCTACGAGCAGTACTTC. It specifies CASRQGAYEQYF.